The 24 T cell receptor beta chains below all came from one sample that was sequenced in a study of CD8 T cells in Susac syndrome. RNA, at about 0.45 to 1 ug, was reverse transcribed with random hexamers. TCRdb fed the immunoSEQ multiplex PCR reads into MiXCR, producing one record per CDR3 protein. The table shows 250,000 to 300,000 distinct CDR3 sequences, with around 89% occurring only once. The specimen was CD8+ T cells from PBMCs. Receptors originate from a human donor with multiple sclerosis.

The chain links TRBV20-1 to TRBJ2-6; 7 bases match TRBD1. Trimming cost V 6 bases and J 0 bases; bases outside gene matches: 5. Germline V gene sequence: CDR1 DFQATT, CDR2 SNEGSKA (reference sequence). The CDR3 sequence is 15 residues long. CDR3 region: CSARDSNSGANVLTF. CDR3 DNA sequence: TGCAGTGCCCGGGACAGTAACTCTGGGGCCAACGTCCTGACTTTC.

The chain joins TRBV9 to TRBJ2-3, with 9 bases fitting TRBD1. V shed 0 bases, J shed 6 bases, and the junction held 5 bases outside the gene matches. The germline gives CDR1 SGDLS, CDR2 YYNGEE. The CDR3 is 15 amino acids. The CDR3 DNA follows: TGTGCCAGCAGCGTAGACGGACAGGGGCTGGATACGCAGTATTTT. It yields the protein CASSVDGQGLDTQYF.

This clonotype has a single count. This sequence joins TRBV29-1 and TRBJ2-7; D uncertain. This CDR3 is built from 12 residues. The ends were cut back, 4 bases at V and 1 base at J, with 8 bases in the middle. From germline, CDR1 is SQVTM and CDR2 ANQGSEA. CDR3 in amino acids: CSVGRESYEQYF. The CDR3 region has the DNA TGCAGCGTTGGTCGAGAATCCTACGAGCAGTACTTC.

DNA for the CDR3: TGTGCCATCAGCCAATCCAAGGGGACAGGGGCTGAAAAACTGTTTTTT. Amino acid sequence: CAISQSKGTGAEKLFF. The chain carries TRBV10-3 and TRBJ1-4; 10 positions match TRBD1. This CDR3 region has 16 residues. J gave up 7 bases and V 6 bases, and 11 bases lay outside the gene matches. Germline V lookup: CDR1 ENHRY, CDR2 SYGVKD.

This chain links TRBV9 with TRBJ2-1; TRBD1 aligns across 8 bases. The CDR3 totals 14 residues. Germline trimming cut 4 bases from V and 7 bases from J; bases unmatched to any gene: 7. CDR1 SGDLS and CDR2 YYNGEE come from the germline V gene. CDR3 sequence (DNA): TGTGCCAGCAGCACGGGACAGGTGTATAATGAGCAGTTCTTC. The encoded protein is CASSTGQVYNEQFF.

The J gene is TRBJ2-3, the V gene TRBV11-2; a possible D gene is TRBD2 (5 bases). From germline, CDR1 is SGHAT and CDR2 FQNNGV. V was cut by 3 bases and J by 5 bases, with 12 bases left in between. The CDR3 has 14 amino acids. CDR3 DNA sequence: TGTGCCAGCAGCTTGGTACAGCGGAGAGATACGCAGTATTTT. Protein product: CASSLVQRRDTQYF.

This chain uses TRBV29-1 with TRBJ1-2, with D possibly being TRBD1 (5 bases). The CDR3 covers 13 residues. CDR1 is SQVTM and CDR2 is ANQGSEA in the germline V gene. V gave up 6 bases and J gave up 2 bases, with 13 bases separating them. The CDR3 region has the DNA TGCAGCGTCGGGGGTGGGGACAACTATGGCTACACCTTC. It yields the protein CSVGGGDNYGYTF.

This clonotype was recorded a few times. The chain has TRBV6-1 and TRBJ2-2; possible D gene TRBD2, 6 bases. The V end was cut by 7 bases, the J end by 5 bases, with 8 bases between. Germline V gene data show CDR1 as MNHNS and CDR2 as SASEGT. The CDR3 is made up of 12 amino acids. CDR3 nucleotide sequence: TGTGCCAGCACTGGGGGGACCGGGGAGCTGTTTTTT. It is translated as CASTGGTGELFF.

The CDR3 DNA follows: TGTGCCAGCTACGAAGGGAATTCACCCCTCCACTTT. Residues: CASYEGNSPLHF. V gene TRBV5-6 combines with J gene TRBJ1-6; D uncertain. Germline values: CDR1 SGHDT, CDR2 YYEEEE. The CDR3 totals 12 residues. V was cut by 7 bases and J by 7 bases, with 9 bases left in between.

V gene TRBV4-2 combines with J gene TRBJ2-3, with D possibly being TRBD2 (6 bases). The CDR3 spans 15 residues. Looked up from germline, CDR1 is LGHNA and CDR2 is YNFKEQ. V was shortened by 1 base and J by 6 bases, with 14 bases between the two germline ends. DNA of the CDR3: TGTGCCAGCAGCCAAGCGGGAGAGGGTGCGGATACGCAGTATTTT. Translated: CASSQAGEGADTQYF.

The CDR3 DNA reads as TGTGCCTGGAGTCCTGGGGTCAATCAGCCCCAGCATTTT. The encoded protein is CAWSPGVNQPQHF. This chain connects TRBV30 to TRBJ1-5; D remains ambiguous. Germline assignment: CDR1 GTSNPN and CDR2 SVGIG (reference sequence). V lost 2 bases to trimming and J lost 3 bases, with 8 bases between them. The CDR3 sequence is 13 residues long. Variable domain in full (rest from reference TRBV30 and TRBJ1-5): SQTIHQWPATLVQPVGSPLSLECTVEGTSNPNLYWYRQAAGRGLQLLFYSVGIGQISSEVPQNLSASRPQDRQFILSSKKLLLSDSGFYLCAWSPGVNQPQHFGDGTRLSIL.

V gene TRBV13 combines with J gene TRBJ1-1; D ambiguous. Germline values: CDR1 PRHDT, CDR2 FYEKMQ (reference sequence). Trimming took 4 bases from V and 0 from J, leaving 9 bases between them. The CDR3 totals 14 residues. The DNA of the CDR3 is TGTGCCAGCAGCTCAGAGCTTATGAACACTGAAGCTTTCTTT. This encodes CASSSELMNTEAFF.

The CDR3 DNA is TGTGCCAGAGGAGGTGAGAGCAATCAGCCCCAGCATTTT. It encodes CARGGESNQPQHF. The gene calls are TRBV27 and TRBJ1-5; D gene ambiguous. The CDR3 is 13 amino acids. The V end was cut by 9 bases, the J end by 1 base, with 10 bases between. CDR1 is MNHEY, CDR2 SMNVEV, per germline (reference sequence).

The rearrangement uses TRBV4-1 and TRBJ2-2; 8 bases agree with TRBD2. Germline lookup yields CDR1 MGHRA and CDR2 YSYEKL. The CDR3 consists of 14 residues. V was pared by 6 bases and J by 3 bases, with 3 bases of the junction left unmatched. The CDR3 loop is CASRLAAHTGELFF. In DNA, the CDR3 is TGCGCCAGCAGACTAGCGGCCCACACCGGGGAGCTGTTTTTT.

This chain uses TRBV27 with TRBJ2-1; D is perhaps TRBD2 (5 bases). This CDR3 has 12 residues. Looked up from germline, CDR1 is MNHEY and CDR2 is SMNVEV (reference sequence). V lost 0 bases, J lost 9 bases, and 6 bases lay in between. The DNA for the CDR3 is TGTGCCAGCAGTTTATCGAGGGTTGAGCAGTTCTTC. It encodes CASSLSRVEQFF.

The chain recombines TRBV21-1 with TRBJ2-1. TRBV21-1 has pseudogene status. The CDR3 contains 16 residues. In nucleotides, the CDR3 is TGTGCCAGCAGCAAAGGCCCACCGAGCTCCTACAATGAGCAGTTCTTC. It is translated as CASSKGPPSSYNEQFF.

J is TRBJ2-3 and V is TRBV7-2, with D perhaps given as TRBD1 or TRBD2 (5 bases each). Trimming removed 3 bases at V and 4 bases at J, with 14 bases between. Germline-derived CDR1 and CDR2 are SGHTA and FQGNSA. The CDR3 extends over 15 amino acids. This chain's CDR3 is CASSFRRARADTQYF. CDR3 nucleotide sequence: TGTGCCAGCAGCTTTCGCAGGGCGAGGGCAGATACGCAGTATTTT.

This sequence joins TRBV12-3 or TRBV12-4 and TRBJ2-7, with 9 bases aligning to TRBD1. The CDR3 consists of 14 residues. V lost 5 bases to trimming and J lost 4 bases; unmatched junction nucleotides: 6. CDR3 sequence: CASSPTGGAYEQYF. The DNA of the CDR3 is TGTGCCAGCAGTCCGACAGGGGGAGCTTACGAGCAGTACTTC.

This clonotype was detected once. The chain employs TRBV6-2 or TRBV6-3 and TRBJ1-2; the D is unclear. The V and J ends lost 4 bases and 0 bases respectively, with 6 bases between them. This CDR3 has 13 residues. CDR1 is MNHEY, CDR2 SVGEGT, per germline. CDR3 region: CASSSESNYGYTF. CDR3 coding DNA: TGTGCCAGCAGTTCGGAATCTAACTATGGCTACACCTTC.

A single count supports this clonotype. The genes are TRBV6-1 and TRBJ2-2; D unclear. Trimming pared 10 bases from V and 6 bases from J, leaving 6 bases between. Germline CDR1 reads MNHNS; CDR2 reads SASEGT. CDR3 length: 10 residues. The CDR3 loop is CATSAGELFF. CDR3 in DNA: TGTGCCACCTCCGCCGGGGAGCTGTTTTTT.

This sequence joins TRBV11-3 and TRBJ2-1, with TRBD2 matching 14 bases. V lost 4 bases to trimming and J lost 9 bases; unmatched junction nucleotides: 2. Germline V CDR1 and CDR2: SGHNT, YENEEA. CDR3 length equals 14 residues. DNA of the CDR3: TGTGCCAGCAGCTCGGGACTAGCGGGAGTTGAGCAGTTCTTC. Translating gives CASSSGLAGVEQFF.

The V gene is TRBV9, the J gene TRBJ2-1; TRBD2 agrees at 8 bases. This CDR3 has 20 amino acids. V lost 0 bases and J lost 5; bases outside the gene matches: 19. Germline CDR1 and CDR2: SGDLS and YYNGEE. The CDR3 is CASSVVPFSGIIPGDNEQFF. The CDR3 nucleotides read TGTGCCAGCAGCGTAGTCCCTTTTAGCGGGATTATACCCGGGGACAATGAGCAGTTCTTC. Together with reference TRBV9 and TRBJ2-1, the CDR3 gives the full variable domain: DSGVTQTPKHLITATGQRVTLRCSPRSGDLSVYWYQQSLDQGLQFLIQYYNGEERAKGNILERFSAQQFPDLHSELNLSSLELGDSALYFCASSVVPFSGIIPGDNEQFFGPGTRLTVL.

CDR3 in amino acids: CASSIDPGPTYNEQFF. CDR3 coding DNA: TGTGCCAGTAGTATAGATCCCGGGCCCACCTACAATGAGCAGTTCTTC. The rearrangement links TRBV19 to TRBJ2-1; D not certain. V lost 0 bases and J 2 bases, leaving 11 bases between the germline ends. The CDR3 length is 16 residues. The germline gives CDR1 LNHDA, CDR2 SQIVND (reference sequence).

The CDR3 spells CASAGGYQETQYF. The CDR3 nucleotides read TGTGCCAGCGCGGGAGGGTACCAAGAGACCCAGTACTTC. This rearrangement joins TRBV12-3 or TRBV12-4 to TRBJ2-5, with TRBD2 matching 9 bases. Trimming at V came to 8 bases and at J to 0 bases, leaving 1 base not matched to a gene. The CDR3 length is 13 residues.